Below are 8 T cell receptor beta chains sequenced from a single sample in a study of cytomegalovirus exposure and HLA in healthy donors. Here immunoSEQ multiplex PCR was the method, and the copy in TCRdb shows in-frame clones only, minus some. The sample holds about 240,000 clones, around 88% seen once. Material: PBMCs. The receptor set was obtained from a woman aged 25 to 45 in good health and CMV-seropositive.

This clone came up once. The rearrangement links TRBV5-4 to TRBJ1-1; a possible D gene is TRBD1 (5 bases). Germline lookup yields CDR1 SGHNT and CDR2 YYREEE (reference sequence). The germline V and J ends were trimmed by 4 bases and 4 bases, with 11 bases remaining between them. CDR3 length: 13 residues. CDR3 in DNA: TGTGCCAGCAGCGGGGCGGGGGTCACTGAAGCTTTCTTT. Its protein product is CASSGAGVTEAFF. The variable domain in full, with the rest retrieved from reference TRBV5-4 and TRBJ1-1, is ETGVTQSPTHLIKTRGQQVTLRCSSQSGHNTVSWYQQALGQGPQFIFQYYREEENGRGNFPPRFSGLQFPNYSSELNVNALELDDSALYLCASSGAGVTEAFFGQGTRLTVV.

The chain combines TRBV6-1 with TRBJ2-1; D perhaps matches TRBD1 (5 bases). CDR1 and CDR2 (germline): MNHNS, SASEGT. This CDR3 has 16 amino acids. Trimming left V 4 bases short and J 4 bases short, with 17 bases between. The CDR3 loop is CASSGYTGDAYNEQFF. The DNA for the CDR3 is TGTGCCAGCAGTGGTTACACAGGAGACGCGTACAATGAGCAGTTCTTC.

The chain is built from TRBV5-4 and TRBJ1-1, with 9 bases matching TRBD1. J gave up 1 base and V 3 bases, and 1 base lay outside the gene matches. The CDR3 is made up of 14 amino acids. Germline V CDR1 and CDR2: SGHNT, YYREEE (reference sequence). CDR3 bases: TGTGCCAGCAGCTGGGACAGGGAGAACACTGAAGCTTTCTTT. Residues: CASSWDRENTEAFF.

The chain uses TRBV13 and TRBJ2-3; 10 bases are shared with TRBD2. This CDR3 is 13 amino acids long. Germline V gene sequence: CDR1 PRHDT, CDR2 FYEKMQ (reference sequence). With 9 bases clipped from V and 6 bases from J, the junction kept 6 bases outside the gene matches. The CDR3 loop is CASQREGGDTQYF. The DNA of the CDR3 is TGTGCCAGTCAGCGGGAGGGGGGGGATACGCAGTATTTT.

V usage is TRBV7-9 and J usage is TRBJ2-7; 9 bases match TRBD2. Germline CDR1 SEHNR, CDR2 FQNEAQ (reference sequence). CDR3 length: 14 amino acids. Unmatched junction bases numbered 4, after V lost 7 bases and J lost 0 bases. CDR3 bases: TGTGCCAGCACGACTAGCGGAGTCTCCTACGAGCAGTACTTC. It specifies CASTTSGVSYEQYF.

This clone showed up just a few times. This chain uses TRBV6-6 with TRBJ2-1; 10 nucleotides line up with TRBD2. Germline values: CDR1 MNHNY, CDR2 SVGAGI (reference sequence). Unmatched junction bases numbered 10, after V lost 6 bases and J lost 5 bases. The CDR3 covers 16 residues. The CDR3, as DNA: TGTGCCAGCAGGCCTAGCGGGAGCGGTTTTAACAATGAGCAGTTCTTC. Amino acids: CASRPSGSGFNNEQFF.

The rearrangement links TRBV27 to TRBJ2-5; 14 nucleotides match TRBD2. Germline CDR1 and CDR2: MNHEY and SMNVEV (reference sequence). The trim removed 6 bases at V and 5 bases at J, leaving 11 bases unmatched. CDR3 length: 17 amino acids. The CDR3 bases are TGTGCCAGCAGACTCCCGGGGACTAGCGGGAGCAGGGAGACCCAGTACTTC. Translated: CASRLPGTSGSRETQYF.

There are a few counts of this clone. J is TRBJ1-3 and V is TRBV30; D perhaps matches TRBD1 (6 bases). There are 13 residues in the CDR3. V lost 3 bases and J 4 bases, leaving 10 bases between the germline ends. CDR1 GTSNPN and CDR2 SVGIG come from the germline V gene (reference sequence). The CDR3 coding sequence is TGTGCCTGGAGGATGGGGGCCGGAAACACCATATATTTT. It encodes CAWRMGAGNTIYF.